This TCR beta chain was captured by sequencing in a study of blood T cell repertoires in COVID-19. For the study at large: The origin of the acute and convalescent COVID-19 samples was the United States, Italy and Spain.

The germline CDR1 and CDR2 sequences are KGHSH and LQKENI. The V gene lost 2 bases and the J gene lost 7 bases, with 18 bases spanning the gap. This CDR3 spans 16 amino acids. The table came from immunoSEQ multiplex PCR; TCRdb's copy has only in-frame clones and leaves some out. The sample includes around 170,000 clones, less than 90% of them seen just once. The chain carries TRBV18 and TRBJ2-1, with D tentatively TRBD1 (5 bases). The TCR originated in a man in his late teens or twenties with active or convalescent COVID-19. Sample: peripheral blood. The CDR3 sequence is CASSPVQEHLRNEQFF. CDR3 coding DNA: TGTGCCAGCTCACCAGTACAGGAGCATCTAAGAAATGAGCAGTTCTTC.